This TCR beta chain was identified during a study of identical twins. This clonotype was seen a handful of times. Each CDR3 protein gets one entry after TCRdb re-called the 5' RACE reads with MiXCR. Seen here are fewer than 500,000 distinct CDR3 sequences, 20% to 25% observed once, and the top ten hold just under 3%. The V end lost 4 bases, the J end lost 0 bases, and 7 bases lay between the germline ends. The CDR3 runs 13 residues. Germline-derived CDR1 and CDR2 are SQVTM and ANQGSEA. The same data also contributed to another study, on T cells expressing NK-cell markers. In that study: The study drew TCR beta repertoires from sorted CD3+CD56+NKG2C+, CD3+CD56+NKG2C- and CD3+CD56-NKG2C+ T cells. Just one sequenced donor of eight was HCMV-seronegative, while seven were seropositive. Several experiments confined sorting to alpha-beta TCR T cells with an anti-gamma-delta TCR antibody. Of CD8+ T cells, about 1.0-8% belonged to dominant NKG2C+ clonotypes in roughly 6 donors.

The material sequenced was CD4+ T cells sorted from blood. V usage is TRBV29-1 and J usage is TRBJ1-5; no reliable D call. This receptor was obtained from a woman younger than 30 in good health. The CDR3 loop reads CSVGGPSNQPQHF. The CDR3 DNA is TGCAGCGTTGGTGGTCCTAGCAATCAGCCCCAGCATTTT.